The 26 T cell receptor beta chains given below trace back to one sample, sequenced in a study of control samples from healthy donors and cancer patients. The table came from immunoSEQ multiplex PCR; TCRdb's copy has only in-frame clones and leaves some out. Of about 79,000 clones listed, approximately 93% are singletons. The material sequenced was PBMCs. These receptors all stem from a middle-aged woman with lung cancer.

This chain links TRBV7-3 with TRBJ2-7; tentative D call: TRBD1 (5 bases). The CDR3 runs 15 residues. Trimming removed 5 bases at V and 2 bases at J, with 16 bases between. Germline V lookup: CDR1 SGHTA, CDR2 FQGTGA. CDR3 region: CASSLDTLGPYEQYF. The CDR3 DNA sequence: TGTGCCAGCAGCCTGGACACTTTGGGGCCCTACGAGCAGTACTTC.

The chain recombines TRBV29-1 with TRBJ2-3; 7 bases agree with TRBD2. The J segment lost 4 bases and the V segment lost 6 bases, leaving 4 bases of the junction unmatched. The CDR3 sequence is 12 residues long. Germline CDR1 and CDR2: SQVTM and ANQGSEA. The CDR3 nucleotides read TGCAGCGTGGGGGGGGTTGCAGATACGCAGTATTTT. Translating gives CSVGGVADTQYF.

The CDR3 DNA reads as TGTGCCAGCAGCCTAGACGGTTATAGCAATCAGCCCCAGCATTTT. It codes for CASSLDGYSNQPQHF. The J gene is TRBJ1-5, the V gene TRBV3-1 (or the pseudogene TRBV3-2); no firm D call. CDR3 length equals 15 residues. With 4 bases removed from V and 0 bases from J, the gap between germline ends came to 10 bases. Germline V lookup: CDR1 LGHDT, CDR2 YNNKEL (reference sequence).

CDR3 amino acids: CASSFDPGQGREQYF. CDR3 DNA: TGTGCCAGCAGTTTCGATCCGGGACAGGGGAGGGAGCAGTACTTC. The chain couples TRBV11-2 to TRBJ2-7; TRBD1 matches at 10 bases. The CDR3 length is 15 residues. V lost 6 bases and J lost 7; bases outside the gene matches: 12. Per the germline V gene, CDR1 is SGHAT and CDR2 is FQNNGV.

The chain uses TRBV27 and TRBJ2-3; 12 nucleotides match TRBD1. This CDR3 comprises 16 residues. Germline CDR1 reads MNHEY; CDR2 reads SMNVEV (reference sequence). V lost 2 bases, J lost 6 bases, and 6 bases stayed unmatched. As DNA, the CDR3 is TGTGCCAGCAGTTTACTGGGACAGGGGGCGCTTGATACGCAGTATTTT. This codes for CASSLLGQGALDTQYF.

The rearrangement links TRBV10-3 to TRBJ1-2, with D possibly matching TRBD1 (5 bases). The CDR3 totals 16 residues. CDR1 is ENHRY and CDR2 is SYGVKD in the germline V gene. V was trimmed by 6 bases and J by 5 bases, leaving 22 bases between them. CDR3 sequence: CAISTIGGEDWYGYTF. The CDR3 coding sequence is TGTGCCATCAGCACCATTGGAGGGGAGGATTGGTATGGCTACACCTTC.

This chain links TRBV7-6 with TRBJ1-2; 7 positions agree with TRBD1. CDR3 length: 15 residues. V lost 5 bases to trimming and J lost 4 bases; unmatched junction nucleotides: 10. Germline V gene sequence: CDR1 SGHVS, CDR2 FNYEAQ. CDR3 DNA sequence: TGTGCCAGCAGCGCAACTCGGGACAGAAGCTATGGCTACACCTTC. Amino acids: CASSATRDRSYGYTF. Drawing the rest from reference TRBV7-6 and TRBJ1-2, the complete variable domain is GAGVSQSPRYKVTKRGQDVALRCDPISGHVSLYWYRQALGQGPEFLTYFNYEAQQDKSGLPNDRFSAERPEGSISTLTIQRTEQRDSAMYRCASSATRDRSYGYTFGSGTRLTVV.

This chain connects TRBV30 to TRBJ2-3, with D uncertain. The germline V gene has CDR1 GTSNPN and CDR2 SVGIG (reference sequence). The CDR3 has 14 amino acids. V lost 3 bases and J 2 bases, leaving 12 bases between the germline ends. The CDR3, as DNA: TGTGCCTGGAGATCTGGACCCAACACAGATACGCAGTATTTT. It yields the protein CAWRSGPNTDTQYF.

The chain has TRBV11-3 and TRBJ2-5; tentatively, D is TRBD1 (5 bases). V gave up 5 bases and J gave up 5 bases, with 18 bases separating them. The CDR3 is 15 residues long. CDR1 and CDR2 (germline): SGHNT, YENEEA. CDR3 in DNA: TGTGCCAGCAGCCCTAATGGGGCTAGTGTGGAGACCCAGTACTTC. Protein sequence: CASSPNGASVETQYF.

The chain employs TRBV10-3 and TRBJ2-7; 11 positions agree with TRBD2. The CDR3 loop spans 14 amino acids. CDR1 is ENHRY, CDR2 SYGVKD, per germline. The junction had 5 bases not matched to a gene; V was cut back by 3 bases and J by 7 bases. The CDR3 bases are TGTGCCATCAGTGATAGCGGGGGGGCCAGGGAGCAGTACTTC. Amino acid sequence: CAISDSGGAREQYF.

The V and J genes are TRBV18 and TRBJ1-1; 7 nucleotides agree with TRBD1. This CDR3 has 15 amino acids. Germline CDR1 and CDR2: KGHSH and LQKENI. V dropped 3 bases and J dropped 2; count of bases not matched to a gene: 6. The CDR3, as DNA: TGTGCCAGCTCACCGATGCGGGACAGTAACACTGAAGCTTTCTTT. Residues: CASSPMRDSNTEAFF.

V gene TRBV10-3 combines with J gene TRBJ2-1; 13 bases fit TRBD2. The CDR3 is made up of 15 amino acids. CDR1 is ENHRY and CDR2 is SYGVKD in the germline V gene. The trim removed 8 bases at V and 4 bases at J, leaving 5 bases unmatched. CDR3 nucleotide sequence: TGTGCCATCGGCCGACTAGCGGGGGGATACAATGAGCAGTTCTTC. Translating it yields CAIGRLAGGYNEQFF.

This chain joins TRBV30 and TRBJ1-3; TRBD1 matches 7 bases. CDR3 size: 15 residues. Germline V lookup: CDR1 GTSNPN, CDR2 SVGIG (reference sequence). The junction had 4 bases not matched to a gene; V was cut back by 2 bases and J by 0 bases. The CDR3 region has the DNA TGTGCCTGGAGTTCGGACAGGTCCTCTGGAAACACCATATATTTT. This codes for CAWSSDRSSGNTIYF.

The chain is built from TRBV5-1 and TRBJ1-4, with 7 bases lining up with TRBD1. Trimming removed 4 bases from V and 8 bases from J; junction bases left unmatched: 8. Germline assignment: CDR1 SGHRS and CDR2 YFSETQ. The CDR3 has 14 amino acids. As DNA, the CDR3 is TGCGCCAGCAGCCCGGAGCAGGGGGGGGAAAAACTGTTTTTT. Protein sequence: CASSPEQGGEKLFF.

The genes are TRBV3-1 (or the pseudogene TRBV3-2) and TRBJ2-3, with TRBD2 matching over 11 bases. With V trimmed by 4 bases and J by 5 bases, 8 bases remained unmatched. The length of the CDR3 is 16 residues. Per germline, CDR1 LGHDT and CDR2 YNNKEL (reference sequence). The CDR3 DNA sequence: TGTGCCAGCAGCCTGATAGCGGGGGGGCCGAAAGATACGCAGTATTTT. This sequence encodes CASSLIAGGPKDTQYF.

The chain carries TRBV4-2 and TRBJ1-1; D is ambiguous. The germline gives CDR1 LGHNA, CDR2 YNFKEQ. Trimming removed 3 bases at V and 4 bases at J, with 12 bases between. The CDR3 length is 14 residues. The CDR3 sequence: CASSHPPPSTEAFF. CDR3 DNA sequence: TGTGCCAGCAGCCACCCCCCCCCGAGCACTGAAGCTTTCTTT.

The chain is built from TRBV5-6 and TRBJ1-5; 7 nucleotides line up with TRBD1. V gave up 3 bases and J gave up 3 bases; unmatched junction bases: 6. This CDR3 region has 15 residues. Germline CDR1 SGHDT, CDR2 YYEEEE. The DNA of the CDR3 is TGTGCCAGCAGCTCCACAGGGGCGGACAATCAGCCCCAGCATTTT. This sequence encodes CASSSTGADNQPQHF.

The chain couples TRBV4-1 to TRBJ2-7; 8 bases map to TRBD2. The germline gives CDR1 MGHRA, CDR2 YSYEKL. CDR3 length: 15 amino acids. After removal of 4 bases from V and 7 bases from J, the junction contained 12 bases not matched to a gene. CDR3 DNA: TGCGCCAGCAGCCCGTCGGTAGCGGGGCGGTGGGAGCAGTACTTC. Residues: CASSPSVAGRWEQYF.

This clone was recorded only once. The gene calls are TRBV5-1 and TRBJ1-3; D gene uncertain. V was cut by 1 base and J by 4 bases, with 9 bases left in between. This CDR3 is built from 14 residues. Germline loops: CDR1 SGHRS, CDR2 YFSETQ. In DNA form, the CDR3 reads TGCGCCAGCAGCTTGACGGGCTTCGGAAACACCATATATTTT. This gives the protein CASSLTGFGNTIYF.

CDR3 sequence (DNA): TGCAGCGTTGAAGGGAGCGGGGGTACAGATACGCAGTATTTT. As protein: CSVEGSGGTDTQYF. The chain combines TRBV29-1 with TRBJ2-3, with TRBD2 matching over 8 bases. Germline CDR1 is SQVTM and CDR2 is ANQGSEA. The CDR3 spans 14 residues. Unmatched junction bases numbered 3, after V lost 1 base and J lost 3 bases.

The genes are TRBV7-2 and TRBJ1-3; D gene uncertain. Trimming left V 1 base short and J 1 base short, with 8 bases between. Germline lookup yields CDR1 SGHTA and CDR2 FQGNSA. CDR3 length: 15 amino acids. CDR3 nucleotide sequence: TGTGCCAGCAGCTTAGGTGGAATTTCTGGAAACACCATATATTTT. Translating gives CASSLGGISGNTIYF.

The rearrangement joins TRBV18 to TRBJ2-3; a weak D match, TRBD2 (6 bases). CDR3 length: 15 residues. Trimming took off 8 bases at V and 0 bases at J, with 15 bases between the two ends. Germline CDR1 and CDR2: KGHSH and LQKENI. The CDR3 loop reads CASRDPGTSTDTQYF. CDR3 nucleotide sequence: TGTGCCAGCCGGGACCCCGGGACTAGCACAGATACGCAGTATTTT.

The gene calls are TRBV30 and TRBJ1-5, with D hard to call. V was clipped by 1 base and J by 0 bases, with 10 bases between them. CDR3 size: 15 residues. The germline gives CDR1 GTSNPN, CDR2 SVGIG (reference sequence). The CDR3 nucleotides are TGTGCCTGGAGTGGAGGGTACAATAGCAATCAGCCCCAGCATTTT. Its translation is CAWSGGYNSNQPQHF.

This clone is a singleton in its sample. The chain uses TRBV5-5 and TRBJ1-1; 9 bases line up with TRBD1. CDR1 and CDR2 (germline): SGHKS, YYEKEE (reference sequence). The CDR3 sequence is 15 residues long. V dropped 4 bases and J dropped 2; count of bases not matched to a gene: 6. CDR3 sequence reads: CASSPGQGLNTEAFF. CDR3 in DNA: TGTGCCAGCAGCCCGGGACAGGGACTAAACACTGAAGCTTTCTTT.

CDR3 bases: TGCGCCAGCAGCCTAGAGGCGGCAGTGGATGAAGCTTTCTTT. Its protein product is CASSLEAAVDEAFF. The rearrangement links TRBV4-1 to TRBJ1-1; D is uncertain. The CDR3 is 14 residues long. Germline assignment: CDR1 MGHRA and CDR2 YSYEKL. Trimming took off 4 bases at V and 7 bases at J, with 16 bases between the two ends.

V and J are TRBV15 and TRBJ1-4, with D maybe TRBD1 (6 bases). Per the germline V gene, CDR1 is LNHNV and CDR2 is YYDKDF (reference sequence). This CDR3 contains 14 residues. The germline V and J ends were trimmed by 3 bases and 8 bases, with 13 bases remaining between them. Written as DNA, the CDR3 is TGTGCCACCAGCAGGTGGGGGCCGGACGAAAAACTGTTTTTT. Translating it yields CATSRWGPDEKLFF.